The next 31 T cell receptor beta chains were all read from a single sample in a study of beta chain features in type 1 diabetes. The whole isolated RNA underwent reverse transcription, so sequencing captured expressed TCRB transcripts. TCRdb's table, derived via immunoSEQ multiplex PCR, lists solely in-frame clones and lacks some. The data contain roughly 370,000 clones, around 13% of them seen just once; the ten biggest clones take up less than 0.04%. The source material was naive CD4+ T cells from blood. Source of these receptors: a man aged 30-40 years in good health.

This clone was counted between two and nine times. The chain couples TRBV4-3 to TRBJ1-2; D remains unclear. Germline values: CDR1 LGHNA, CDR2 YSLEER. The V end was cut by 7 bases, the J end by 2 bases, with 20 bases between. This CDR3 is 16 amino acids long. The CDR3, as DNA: TGCGCCAGCACCTCAGGCTCCGGGGTCTCCAACTATGGCTACACCTTC. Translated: CASTSGSGVSNYGYTF.

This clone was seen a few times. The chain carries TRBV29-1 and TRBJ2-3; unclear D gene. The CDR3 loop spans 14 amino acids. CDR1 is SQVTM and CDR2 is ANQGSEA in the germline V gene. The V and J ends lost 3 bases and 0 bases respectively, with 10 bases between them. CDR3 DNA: TGCAGCGTTGATATAGGGCCTAGCACAGATACGCAGTATTTT. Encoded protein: CSVDIGPSTDTQYF.

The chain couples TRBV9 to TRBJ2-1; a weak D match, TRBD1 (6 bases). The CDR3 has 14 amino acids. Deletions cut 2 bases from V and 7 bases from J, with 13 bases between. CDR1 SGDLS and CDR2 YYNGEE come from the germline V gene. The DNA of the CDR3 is TGTGCCAGCAGCGTTGGGGGCGGCTCAAATGAGCAGTTCTTC. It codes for CASSVGGGSNEQFF.

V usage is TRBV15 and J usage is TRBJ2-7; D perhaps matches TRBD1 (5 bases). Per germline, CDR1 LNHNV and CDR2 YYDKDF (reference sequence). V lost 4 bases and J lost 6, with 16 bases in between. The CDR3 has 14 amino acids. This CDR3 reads CATSIGIRVAEQYF. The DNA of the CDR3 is TGTGCCACCAGCATTGGAATCAGGGTGGCCGAGCAGTACTTC.

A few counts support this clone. The CDR3 DNA reads TGCAGCGCCGGGCAGGGAGAGCAGTACTTC. This encodes CSAGQGEQYF. The chain carries TRBV29-1 and TRBJ2-7; a possible D gene is TRBD1 (5 bases). Trimming took 7 bases from V and 7 from J, leaving 11 bases between them. Germline V lookup: CDR1 SQVTM, CDR2 ANQGSEA. The CDR3 is made up of 10 amino acids.

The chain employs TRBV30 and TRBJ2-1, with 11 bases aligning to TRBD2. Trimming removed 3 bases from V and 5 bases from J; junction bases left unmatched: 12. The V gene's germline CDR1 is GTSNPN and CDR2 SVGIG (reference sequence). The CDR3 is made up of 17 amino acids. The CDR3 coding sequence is TGTGCCTGGAGCCTTTCTCGGACTAGCGGGTCTGACAATGAGCAGTTCTTC. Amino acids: CAWSLSRTSGSDNEQFF. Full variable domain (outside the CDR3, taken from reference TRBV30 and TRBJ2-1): SQTIHQWPATLVQPVGSPLSLECTVEGTSNPNLYWYRQAAGRGLQLLFYSVGIGQISSEVPQNLSASRPQDRQFILSSKKLLLSDSGFYLCAWSLSRTSGSDNEQFFGPGTRLTVL.

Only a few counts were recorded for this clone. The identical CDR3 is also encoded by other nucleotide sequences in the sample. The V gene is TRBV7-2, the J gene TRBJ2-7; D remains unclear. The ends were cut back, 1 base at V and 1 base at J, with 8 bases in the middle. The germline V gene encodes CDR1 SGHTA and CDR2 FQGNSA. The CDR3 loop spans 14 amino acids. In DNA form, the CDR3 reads TGTGCCAGCAGCTTAGAGGCTACTTCCTACGAGCAGTACGTC. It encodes CASSLEATSYEQYV.

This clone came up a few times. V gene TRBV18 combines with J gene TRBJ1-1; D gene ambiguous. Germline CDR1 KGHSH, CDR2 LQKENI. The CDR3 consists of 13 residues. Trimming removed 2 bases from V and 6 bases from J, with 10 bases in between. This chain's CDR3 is CASSPSQEAEAFF. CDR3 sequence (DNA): TGTGCCAGCTCACCAAGCCAGGAGGCTGAAGCTTTCTTT. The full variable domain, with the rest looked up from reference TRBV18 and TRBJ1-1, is NAGVMQNPRHLVRRRGQEARLRCSPMKGHSHVYWYRQLPEEGLKFMVYLQKENIIDESGMPKERFSAEFPKEGPSILRIQQVVRGDSAAYFCASSPSQEAEAFFGQGTRLTVV.

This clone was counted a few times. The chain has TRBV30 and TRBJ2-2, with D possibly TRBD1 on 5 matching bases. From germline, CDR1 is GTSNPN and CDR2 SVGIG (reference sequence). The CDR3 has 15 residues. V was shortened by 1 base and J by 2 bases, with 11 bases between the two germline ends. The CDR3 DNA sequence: TGTGCCTGGAGTGACAAGGGGTCTAACACCGGGGAGCTGTTTTTT. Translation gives CAWSDKGSNTGELFF.

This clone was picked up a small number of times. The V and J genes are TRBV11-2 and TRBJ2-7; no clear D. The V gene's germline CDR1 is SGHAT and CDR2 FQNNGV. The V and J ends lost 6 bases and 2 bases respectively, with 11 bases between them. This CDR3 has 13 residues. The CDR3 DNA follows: TGTGCCAGCAGACCATGGGTGGCCTACGAGCAGTACTTC. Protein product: CASRPWVAYEQYF.

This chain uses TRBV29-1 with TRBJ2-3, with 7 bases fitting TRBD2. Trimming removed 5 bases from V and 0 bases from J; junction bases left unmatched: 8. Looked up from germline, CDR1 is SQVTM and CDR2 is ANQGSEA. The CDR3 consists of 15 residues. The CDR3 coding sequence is TGCAGCGTTCTGGGGGGGATTATTAGCACAGATACGCAGTATTTT. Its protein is CSVLGGIISTDTQYF.

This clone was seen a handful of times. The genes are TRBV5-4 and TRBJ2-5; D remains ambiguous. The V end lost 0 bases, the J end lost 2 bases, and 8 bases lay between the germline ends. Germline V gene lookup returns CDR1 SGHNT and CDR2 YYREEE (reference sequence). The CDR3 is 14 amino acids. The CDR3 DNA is TGTGCCAGCAGCTTGGGGGGTAGTCAAGAGACCCAGTACTTC. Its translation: CASSLGGSQETQYF.

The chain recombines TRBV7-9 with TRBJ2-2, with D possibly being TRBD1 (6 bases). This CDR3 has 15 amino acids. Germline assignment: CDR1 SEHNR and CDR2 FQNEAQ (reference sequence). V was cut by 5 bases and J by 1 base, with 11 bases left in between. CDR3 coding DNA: TGTGCCAGCAGCCGCCAGACAGGGAACACCGGGGAGCTGTTTTTT. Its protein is CASSRQTGNTGELFF.

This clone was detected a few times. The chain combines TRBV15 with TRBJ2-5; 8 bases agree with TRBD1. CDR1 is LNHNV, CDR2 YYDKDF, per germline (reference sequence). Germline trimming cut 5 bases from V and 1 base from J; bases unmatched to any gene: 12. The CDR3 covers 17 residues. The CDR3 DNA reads TGTGCCACCAGCCCCGGAGACAGGGGCCACCTCCAAGAGACCCAGTACTTC. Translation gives CATSPGDRGHLQETQYF.

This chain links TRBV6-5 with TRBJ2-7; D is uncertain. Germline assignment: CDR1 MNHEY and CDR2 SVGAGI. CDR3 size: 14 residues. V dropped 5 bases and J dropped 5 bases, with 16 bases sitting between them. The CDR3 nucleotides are TGTGCCAGCAGTGACTTAGCCGGGTCCCACGAGCAGTACTTC. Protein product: CASSDLAGSHEQYF.

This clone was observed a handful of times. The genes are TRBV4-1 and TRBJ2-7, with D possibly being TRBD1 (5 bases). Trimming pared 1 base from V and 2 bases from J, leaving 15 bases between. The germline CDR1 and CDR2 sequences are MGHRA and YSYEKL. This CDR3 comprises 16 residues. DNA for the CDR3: TGCGCCAGCAGCCAAGCCCCAGCAGGGATAACCTACGAGCAGTACTTC. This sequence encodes CASSQAPAGITYEQYF.

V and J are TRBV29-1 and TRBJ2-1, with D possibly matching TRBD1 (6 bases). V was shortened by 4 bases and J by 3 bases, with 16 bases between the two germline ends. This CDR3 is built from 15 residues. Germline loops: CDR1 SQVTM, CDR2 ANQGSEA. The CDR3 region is CSVVPQGGLYNEQFF. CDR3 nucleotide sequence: TGCAGCGTTGTCCCTCAAGGGGGTCTCTACAATGAGCAGTTCTTC.

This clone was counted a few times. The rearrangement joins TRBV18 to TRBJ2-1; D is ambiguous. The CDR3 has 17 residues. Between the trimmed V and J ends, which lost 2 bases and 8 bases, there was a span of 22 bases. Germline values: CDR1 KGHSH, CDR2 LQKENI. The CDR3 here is CASSPSVKSLVQDEQFF. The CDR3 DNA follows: TGTGCCAGCTCACCATCCGTAAAGTCCCTAGTTCAGGATGAGCAGTTCTTC.

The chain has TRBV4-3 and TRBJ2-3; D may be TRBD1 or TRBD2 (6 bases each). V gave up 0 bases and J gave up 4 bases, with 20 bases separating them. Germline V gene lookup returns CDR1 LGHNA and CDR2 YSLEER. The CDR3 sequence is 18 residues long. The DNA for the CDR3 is TGCGCCAGCAGCCAAGATTTGGGAGGCTGGGACACAGCAGATACGCAGTATTTT. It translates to CASSQDLGGWDTADTQYF.

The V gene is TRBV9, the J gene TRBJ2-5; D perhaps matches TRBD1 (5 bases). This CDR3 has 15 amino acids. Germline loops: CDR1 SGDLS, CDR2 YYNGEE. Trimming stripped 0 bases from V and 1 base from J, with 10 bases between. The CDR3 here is CASSVGPGRQETQYF. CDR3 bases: TGTGCCAGCAGCGTAGGGCCAGGGCGCCAAGAGACCCAGTACTTC.

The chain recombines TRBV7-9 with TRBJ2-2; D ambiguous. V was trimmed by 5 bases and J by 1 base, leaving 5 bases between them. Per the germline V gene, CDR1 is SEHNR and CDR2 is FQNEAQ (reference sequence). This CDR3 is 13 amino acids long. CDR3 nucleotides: TGTGCCAGCAGCGATAGGAACACCGGGGAGCTGTTTTTT. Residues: CASSDRNTGELFF.

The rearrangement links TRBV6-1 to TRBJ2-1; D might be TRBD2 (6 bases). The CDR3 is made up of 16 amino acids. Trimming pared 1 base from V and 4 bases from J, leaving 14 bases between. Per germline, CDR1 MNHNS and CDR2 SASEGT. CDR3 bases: TGTGCCAGCAGTGAAGTTTGGGGGGACCCGTACAATGAGCAGTTCTTC. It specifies CASSEVWGDPYNEQFF.

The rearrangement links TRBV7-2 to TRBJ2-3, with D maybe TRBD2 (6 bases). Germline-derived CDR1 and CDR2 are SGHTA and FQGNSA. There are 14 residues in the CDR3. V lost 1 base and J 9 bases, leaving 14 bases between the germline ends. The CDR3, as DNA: TGTGCCAGCAGCTTAGGGGGGGACGTGATAACGCAGTATTTT. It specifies CASSLGGDVITQYF. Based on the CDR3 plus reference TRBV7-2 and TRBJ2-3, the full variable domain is GAGVSQSPSNKVTEKGKDVELRCDPISGHTALYWYRQSLGQGLEFLIYFQGNSAPDKSGLPSDRFSAERTGGSVSTLTIQRTQQEDSAVYLCASSLGGDVITQYFGPGTRLTVL.

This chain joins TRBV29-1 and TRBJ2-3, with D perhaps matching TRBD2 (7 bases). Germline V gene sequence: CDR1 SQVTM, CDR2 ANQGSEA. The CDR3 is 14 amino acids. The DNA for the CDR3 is TGCACCACTGAAGCCGGGGGGCGGACAGATACGCAGTATTTT. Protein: CTTEAGGRTDTQYF.

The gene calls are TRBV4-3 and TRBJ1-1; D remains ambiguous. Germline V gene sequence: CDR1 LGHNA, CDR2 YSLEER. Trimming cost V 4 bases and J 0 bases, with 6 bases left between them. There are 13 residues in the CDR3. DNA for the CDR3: TGCGCCAGCAGCCCACCGATGAACACTGAAGCTTTCTTT. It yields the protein CASSPPMNTEAFF.

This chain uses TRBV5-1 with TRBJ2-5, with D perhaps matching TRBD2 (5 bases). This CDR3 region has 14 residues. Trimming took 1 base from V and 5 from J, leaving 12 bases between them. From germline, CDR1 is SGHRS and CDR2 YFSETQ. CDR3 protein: CASSLNFGIETQYF. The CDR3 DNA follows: TGCGCCAGCAGCTTGAACTTCGGGATCGAGACCCAGTACTTC.

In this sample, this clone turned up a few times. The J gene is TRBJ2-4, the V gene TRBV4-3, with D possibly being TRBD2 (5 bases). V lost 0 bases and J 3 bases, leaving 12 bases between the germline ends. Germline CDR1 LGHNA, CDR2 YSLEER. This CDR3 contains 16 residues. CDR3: CASSQDRAGNKNIQYF. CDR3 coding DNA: TGCGCCAGCAGCCAAGATCGGGCGGGCAACAAAAACATTCAGTACTTC.

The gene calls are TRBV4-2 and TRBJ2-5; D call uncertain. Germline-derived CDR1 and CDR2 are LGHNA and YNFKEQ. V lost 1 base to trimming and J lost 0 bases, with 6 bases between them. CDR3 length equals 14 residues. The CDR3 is CASSQATDQETQYF. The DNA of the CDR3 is TGTGCCAGCAGCCAAGCTACGGACCAAGAGACCCAGTACTTC.

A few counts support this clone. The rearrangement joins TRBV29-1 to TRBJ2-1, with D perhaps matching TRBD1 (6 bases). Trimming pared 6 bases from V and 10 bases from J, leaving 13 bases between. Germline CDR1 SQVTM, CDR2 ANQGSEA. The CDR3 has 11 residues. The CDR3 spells CSVTPGHEQFF. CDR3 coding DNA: TGCAGCGTCACCCCGGGACACGAGCAGTTCTTC.

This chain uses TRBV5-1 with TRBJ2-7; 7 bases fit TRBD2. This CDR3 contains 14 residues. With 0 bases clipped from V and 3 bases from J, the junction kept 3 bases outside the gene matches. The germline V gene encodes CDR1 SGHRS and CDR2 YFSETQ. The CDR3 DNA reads TGCGCCAGCAGCTTGGGAGCTAGCGGCTACGAGCAGTACTTC. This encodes CASSLGASGYEQYF.

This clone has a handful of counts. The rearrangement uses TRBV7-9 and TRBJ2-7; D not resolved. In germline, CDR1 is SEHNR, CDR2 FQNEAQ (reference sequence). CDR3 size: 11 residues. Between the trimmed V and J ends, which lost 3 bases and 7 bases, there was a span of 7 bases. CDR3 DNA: TGTGCCAGCAGCTTTGGGATGGAGCAGTACTTC. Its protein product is CASSFGMEQYF.